These T cell receptor beta chains were read from a single sample in a study of blood T cell repertoires in COVID-19. The data were produced by immunoSEQ multiplex PCR, yet TCRdb's version contains in-frame clones alone and is incomplete. The sample holds about 220,000 clones; around 90% are singletons and the top ten take 14% to 15%. Sequenced sample: PBMCs or T cells enriched from blood (not recorded which). The receptors stem from a woman aged 45 to 65 with acute COVID-19. Both conserved end residues are part of each CDR3. The D gene is left open where the match is weak. Size values are once, few and many counts, or a class for expanded clones, and some rows have none.

j_call clone_size d_call v_call cdr3_nt cdr3_aa
TRBJ2-7 - TRBD2 TRBV7-2 TGTGCCAGCAGCTTAGACGGGGGGGCCCTCTACGAGCAGTACTTC CASSLDGGALYEQYF
TRBJ1-5 - - TRBV12-3/TRBV12-4 TGTGCCAGCAGTTTGGGGCCCCATCAGCCCCAGCATTTT CASSLGPHQPQHF
TRBJ2-2 once TRBD2 TRBV10-3 TGTGCCATCAGCCCAAGCGGGAGGGCTACCGGGGAGCTGTTTTTT CAISPSGRATGELFF
TRBJ2-7 - - TRBV4-1 TGCGCCAGCAGCCAAGATACGCGGGACAGTCTTTACTCCTACGAGCAGTACTTC CASSQDTRDSLYSYEQYF
TRBJ2-1 - - TRBV5-4 TGTGCCAGCAGCCTGCCTGAGTCGCCCGCCCAAAACAATGAGCAGTTCTTC CASSLPESPAQNNEQFF
TRBJ1-1 - - TRBV11-2 TGTGCCAGCAGCTTATGGGAGGGCGGGAACACTGAAGCTTTCTTT CASSLWEGGNTEAFF
TRBJ2-5 - - TRBV21-1 TGTGCCAGCAGCAAAGGGTCGGGGAAGTGGCAAGAGACCCAGTACTTC CASSKGSGKWQETQYF
TRBJ2-5 - - TRBV2 TGTGCCATACAGACAGAAGACCAAGAGACCCAGTACTTC CAIQTEDQETQYF
TRBJ2-5 - - TRBV11-1 TGTGCCAGCAGCTTAGATAGACAGAGGTACCAAGAGACCCAGTACTTC CASSLDRQRYQETQYF
TRBJ2-7 - TRBD1 TRBV6-2/TRBV6-3 TGTGCCAGCAGCCCCACCGGGACAGAGATCTACGAGCAGTACTTC CASSPTGTEIYEQYF
TRBJ2-4 - - TRBV2 TGTGCCAGCAGCCACCGACAGAATCAGCTTAAAAACATTCAGTACTTC CASSHRQNQLKNIQYF
TRBJ2-7 - TRBD2 TRBV19 TGTGCCAGTAGTATCTGGGGGGGACTAGGTCCCTACGAGCAGTACTTC CASSIWGGLGPYEQYF
TRBJ1-5 once - TRBV28 TGTGCCAGCAGTGGTACAGGGTCGGGGTTTCAGCCCCAGCATTTT CASSGTGSGFQPQHF
TRBJ2-7 - - TRBV11-2 TGTGCCAGCAGCCGGACTGTGCCTTCCTACGAGCAGTACTTC CASSRTVPSYEQYF
TRBJ1-4 - - TRBV6-7 TGTGCCAGCAGTTACTTGGGGTGTCTGGAGGCTAATGAAAAACTGTTTTTT CASSYLGCLEANEKLFF
TRBJ2-1 - - TRBV5-5 TGTGCCAGCAGCTTATTGGGCCCCAATGCCTACAATGAGCAGTTCTTC CASSLLGPNAYNEQFF